The 29 T cell receptor beta chains given below trace back to one sample, sequenced in a study of blood T cell repertoires in COVID-19. TCRdb's copy holds only in-frame clones and misses some; the assay was immunoSEQ multiplex PCR. Seen here are about 400,000 clones, over 85% observed once, and the top ten hold about 1.7%. The sequencing input was PBMCs or T cells enriched from blood (not recorded which). These receptors all come from a woman in her twenties or thirties who had recovered from COVID-19.

This clone has just a few counts. The chain combines TRBV10-2 with TRBJ1-5, with D unresolved. The V gene lost 0 bases and the J gene lost 2 bases, with 5 bases spanning the gap. CDR3 size: 14 residues. Germline CDR1 and CDR2: WSHSY and SAAADI. CDR3 residues: CASSESLGNQPQHF. The CDR3 DNA reads TGCGCCAGCAGTGAGTCCTTAGGCAATCAGCCCCAGCATTTT.

The chain couples TRBV30 to TRBJ2-3; unclear D gene. V shed 2 bases and J shed 8 bases, with 11 bases lying between them. From germline, CDR1 is GTSNPN and CDR2 SVGIG (reference sequence). The CDR3 covers 12 residues. CDR3 protein: CAWSHTRATQYF. CDR3 nucleotides: TGTGCCTGGAGTCATACTCGAGCTACGCAGTATTTT.

The chain couples TRBV28 to TRBJ1-2; TRBD1 might be the D (6 bases). Trimming took 6 bases from V and 5 from J, leaving 16 bases between them. This CDR3 region has 14 residues. CDR1 is MDHEN and CDR2 is SYDVKM in the germline V gene. This chain's CDR3 is CASSRGQFLYGYTF. The CDR3 DNA follows: TGTGCCAGCAGCCGTGGACAGTTCCTATATGGCTACACCTTC.

CDR3 bases: TGTGCCTGGATAGGACTTTTCGCTGAAGCTTTCTTT. This codes for CAWIGLFAEAFF. The gene calls are TRBV30 and TRBJ1-1; D is uncertain. Looked up from germline, CDR1 is GTSNPN and CDR2 is SVGIG (reference sequence). This CDR3 has 12 residues. Trimming left V 4 bases short and J 6 bases short, with 12 bases between.

The J gene is TRBJ2-7, the V gene TRBV27; 7 bases are shared with TRBD1. The CDR3 loop spans 12 amino acids. In germline, CDR1 is MNHEY, CDR2 SMNVEV (reference sequence). The V segment lost 9 bases and the J segment 4 bases; nucleotides outside the gene matches: 6. CDR3 amino acids: CASQGDKYEQYF. Here the CDR3 DNA reads TGTGCCAGTCAGGGGGATAAGTACGAGCAGTACTTC.

V is TRBV15 and J is TRBJ2-2, with D uncertain. With 3 bases removed from V and 4 bases from J, the gap between germline ends came to 9 bases. Germline CDR1 and CDR2: LNHNV and YYDKDF (reference sequence). The CDR3 is made up of 14 amino acids. CDR3 region: CATSRSIGTGELFF. The CDR3 coding sequence is TGTGCCACCAGCAGGTCCATCGGCACCGGGGAGCTGTTTTTT.

In DNA, the CDR3 is TGTGCCAGCAGCTCAGACAGCTATGGCTACACCTTC. The encoded protein is CASSSDSYGYTF. The chain carries TRBV5-4 and TRBJ1-2; D might be TRBD1 (5 bases). Trimming pared 3 bases from V and 4 bases from J, leaving 7 bases between. This CDR3 has 12 amino acids. Germline CDR1 SGHNT, CDR2 YYREEE (reference sequence).

This chain joins TRBV18 and TRBJ1-2, with TRBD1 matching over 7 bases. V was pared by 0 bases and J by 5 bases, with 6 bases of the junction left unmatched. The CDR3 has 15 residues. Germline-derived CDR1 and CDR2 are KGHSH and LQKENI. CDR3 DNA sequence: TGTGCCAGCTCACCACCGGAGGACAGGATATATGGCTACACCTTC. It codes for CASSPPEDRIYGYTF.

The gene calls are TRBV4-3 and TRBJ1-1; tentatively, D is TRBD1 (5 bases). The germline V and J ends were trimmed by 3 bases and 2 bases, with 19 bases remaining between them. In germline, CDR1 is LGHNA, CDR2 YSLEER. This CDR3 region has 17 residues. The DNA of the CDR3 is TGCGCCAGCAGCCAGCAACTTGTAGGGGCTGCTAACACTGAAGCTTTCTTT. Protein: CASSQQLVGAANTEAFF.

With respect to this clone: The sample carries other DNA sequences with the same CDR3. The chain couples TRBV7-2 to TRBJ2-7, with a weak D call TRBD1 (6 bases). V was cut by 1 base and J by 3 bases, with 7 bases left in between. CDR1 is SGHTA and CDR2 is FQGNSA in the germline V gene. The CDR3 contains 13 residues. The CDR3 reads CASSLGTVYEQYF. DNA for the CDR3: TGTGCCAGCAGCTTAGGGACAGTCTACGAGCAGTACTTC. The variable domain in full, completed from reference TRBV7-2 and TRBJ2-7, reads GAGVSQSPSNKVTEKGKDVELRCDPISGHTALYWYRQSLGQGLEFLIYFQGNSAPDKSGLPSDRFSAERTGGSVSTLTIQRTQQEDSAVYLCASSLGTVYEQYFGPGTRLTVT.

This chain joins TRBV15 and TRBJ2-1; TRBD2 agrees at 10 bases. Trimming removed 4 bases from V and 5 bases from J; junction bases left unmatched: 5. Germline CDR1 LNHNV, CDR2 YYDKDF (reference sequence). CDR3 size: 15 residues. CDR3 loop: CATSIGTSENNEQFF. The CDR3 DNA follows: TGTGCCACCAGCATCGGGACTAGCGAAAACAATGAGCAGTTCTTC.

This chain's CDR3 is CASSQDSGYEQYF. DNA of the CDR3: TGCGCCAGCAGCCAAGATTCAGGCTACGAGCAGTACTTC. This sequence joins TRBV4-1 and TRBJ2-7; unclear D gene. CDR3 length: 13 residues. V was clipped by 0 bases and J by 3 bases, with 6 bases between them. Germline-derived CDR1 and CDR2 are MGHRA and YSYEKL.

The chain uses TRBV5-6 and TRBJ2-7; D perhaps matches TRBD1 (5 bases). CDR3 length: 14 amino acids. V lost 9 bases, J lost 0 bases, and 16 bases lay in between. Germline CDR1 and CDR2: SGHDT and YYEEEE. CDR3 protein: CATSRRTHSYEQYF. For the CDR3, the DNA is TGTGCCACCAGTCGTAGGACACACTCCTACGAGCAGTACTTC.

The rearrangement links TRBV27 to TRBJ2-7, with TRBD2 matching 9 bases. Germline CDR1 MNHEY, CDR2 SMNVEV (reference sequence). This CDR3 region has 19 residues. V trimming: 5 bases; J trimming: 2 bases; junction bases outside the gene matches: 19. The CDR3 DNA follows: TGTGCCAGCAGTCCCCCCGGGACTAGCTCACTCCCACTCACCTACGAGCAGTACTTC. Its protein is CASSPPGTSSLPLTYEQYF.

The CDR3 reads CASSESGPGANVLTF. The CDR3 DNA is TGCGCCAGCAGTGAAAGTGGCCCTGGGGCCAACGTCCTGACTTTC. V is TRBV10-1 and J is TRBJ2-6; D is unclear. V dropped 3 bases and J dropped 2 bases, with 8 bases sitting between them. Germline-derived CDR1 and CDR2 are WNHNN and SYGVQD (reference sequence). This CDR3 contains 15 residues.

The V gene is TRBV9, the J gene TRBJ2-6; 12 nucleotides agree with TRBD2. The CDR3 extends over 19 amino acids. The trim removed 2 bases at V and 0 bases at J, leaving 6 bases unmatched. Germline loops: CDR1 SGDLS, CDR2 YYNGEE. The CDR3 nucleotides read TGTGCCAGCAGCGTGACTAGCGGGGGACCGGGCTCTGGGGCCAACGTCCTGACTTTC. As protein: CASSVTSGGPGSGANVLTF.

Details on this clone: This sample also contains other DNA sequences that code for the same CDR3. V usage is TRBV4-1 and J usage is TRBJ1-1; D remains ambiguous. CDR1 and CDR2 (germline): MGHRA, YSYEKL. V was clipped by 1 base and J by 1 base, with 4 bases between them. The CDR3 is 13 amino acids. Here the CDR3 reads CASSQGQNTEAFF. The CDR3 coding sequence is TGCGCCAGCAGCCAAGGGCAGAACACTGAAGCTTTCTTT.

There are a few counts of this clone. The chain has TRBV15 and TRBJ1-1; the match to TRBD1 covers 9 bases. With 3 bases clipped from V and 1 base from J, the junction kept 6 bases outside the gene matches. Germline-derived CDR1 and CDR2 are LNHNV and YYDKDF (reference sequence). This CDR3 has 16 residues. The CDR3 is CATSRSRTGANTEAFF. In DNA form, the CDR3 reads TGTGCCACCAGCAGGAGTAGGACAGGGGCGAACACTGAAGCTTTCTTT.

The V gene is TRBV6-5, the J gene TRBJ2-7, with a tentative D call TRBD1 (5 bases). The germline gives CDR1 MNHEY, CDR2 SVGAGI. CDR3 length: 14 amino acids. Trimming pared 2 bases from V and 4 bases from J, leaving 12 bases between. CDR3 bases: TGTGCCAGCAGTTACCTGGGGCAGGGTTACGAGCAGTACTTC. As protein: CASSYLGQGYEQYF.

This chain uses TRBV19 with TRBJ1-1; perhaps TRBD1 as D (6 bases). The CDR3 is 19 amino acids. Trimming cost V 6 bases and J 3 bases, with 29 bases left between them. Germline V gene sequence: CDR1 LNHDA, CDR2 SQIVND (reference sequence). The CDR3 protein is CASRCSPNRESCLDTEAFF. CDR3 DNA: TGTGCCAGTAGATGCTCTCCCAACAGGGAAAGTTGCTTGGACACTGAAGCTTTCTTT.

The chain has TRBV12-3 or TRBV12-4 and TRBJ1-5; TRBD1 might be the D (5 bases). Trimming left V 2 bases short and J 13 bases short, with 15 bases between. This CDR3 has 13 residues. This chain's CDR3 is CASSLLLEGAQHF. In DNA, the CDR3 is TGTGCCAGCAGTTTACTCCTAGAAGGGGCACAGCATTTT.

The chain carries TRBV6-5 and TRBJ2-3; D not resolved. The CDR3 consists of 13 residues. From germline, CDR1 is MNHEY and CDR2 SVGAGI. V shed 0 bases and J shed 6 bases, with 7 bases lying between them. As DNA, the CDR3 is TGTGCCAGCAGTTACTCGGGCTTGGATACGCAGTATTTT. Amino acid sequence: CASSYSGLDTQYF.

V is TRBV7-2 and J is TRBJ2-1, with 9 positions matching TRBD2. The CDR3 is made up of 16 amino acids. Per germline, CDR1 SGHTA and CDR2 FQGNSA. Losses at the gene ends were 5 bases for V and 4 bases for J; bases not matched to a gene: 9. Written as DNA, the CDR3 is TGTGCCAGCAGCCATCGGCGCGGGGGGGTATACAATGAGCAGTTCTTC. Protein: CASSHRRGGVYNEQFF. The whole variable domain, filled in from reference TRBV7-2 and TRBJ2-1, reads GAGVSQSPSNKVTEKGKDVELRCDPISGHTALYWYRQSLGQGLEFLIYFQGNSAPDKSGLPSDRFSAERTGGSVSTLTIQRTQQEDSAVYLCASSHRRGGVYNEQFFGPGTRLTVL.

The chain is built from TRBV20-1 and TRBJ1-2; D is unresolved. CDR3 length: 11 amino acids. Germline loops: CDR1 DFQATT, CDR2 SNEGSKA (reference sequence). Trimming cost V 4 bases and J 8 bases, with 11 bases left between them. The CDR3 loop reads CSAMSGSGYTF. DNA of the CDR3: TGCAGTGCTATGTCCGGGAGCGGCTACACCTTC.

V gene TRBV10-1 combines with J gene TRBJ1-3; 7 nucleotides agree with TRBD1. Germline CDR1 WNHNN, CDR2 SYGVQD (reference sequence). This CDR3 is built from 16 residues. Trimming removed 7 bases from V and 0 bases from J; junction bases left unmatched: 9. This CDR3 is CASTQDRPDSGNTIYF. The CDR3 DNA reads as TGCGCCAGCACCCAGGACAGGCCTGACTCTGGAAACACCATATATTTT.

V usage is TRBV4-1 and J usage is TRBJ2-7; no clear D gene. CDR1 and CDR2 (germline): MGHRA, YSYEKL. The CDR3 has 15 residues. Trimming cost V 3 bases and J 1 base, with 13 bases left between them. The CDR3 DNA sequence: TGCGCCAGCAGCCATGGGCTTGGTGGGTCCTACGAGCAGTACTTC. Translating it yields CASSHGLGGSYEQYF.

The rearrangement links TRBV20-1 to TRBJ2-1; D is unresolved. This CDR3 region has 13 residues. V lost 3 bases, J lost 7 bases, and 13 bases lay in between. In germline, CDR1 is DFQATT, CDR2 SNEGSKA (reference sequence). This CDR3 reads CSASAELGNEQFF. In nucleotides, the CDR3 is TGCAGTGCTAGTGCGGAGCTGGGTAATGAGCAGTTCTTC.

Details on this clone: The same CDR3 is also encoded by other DNA sequences in this sample. The CDR3 loop reads CASSLYGGNYGYTF. As DNA, the CDR3 is TGTGCCAGCAGTTTATACGGGGGGAACTATGGCTACACCTTC. This sequence joins TRBV27 and TRBJ1-2; D perhaps matches TRBD1 (5 bases). Trimming removed 1 base from V and 2 bases from J, with 8 bases in between. The germline CDR1 and CDR2 sequences are MNHEY and SMNVEV (reference sequence). There are 14 residues in the CDR3.

A remark on this clone: Other DNA sequences in this sample translate to the same CDR3. The chain recombines TRBV24-1 with TRBJ2-7; 7 bases align to TRBD2. From germline, CDR1 is KGHDR and CDR2 SFDVKD. The CDR3 has 12 amino acids. V lost 9 bases, J lost 7 bases, and 8 bases stayed unmatched. CDR3 region: CATQDGGSEQYF. The DNA of the CDR3 is TGTGCCACCCAAGATGGCGGGAGTGAGCAGTACTTC.